A selection of T cell receptor beta chains follows, all from one sample in a study of T cell repertoires in cytomegalovirus infection. MiXCR was run by TCRdb on the reads, yielding one entry per CDR3 protein. The data show hundreds of thousands of distinct CDR3 sequences, with 11% seen just once and roughly a tenth held by the top ten. The sequencing sample was made of PBMCs. The receptors derive from a human donor in good health (CMV status not recorded). Some clones in this sample may be carry-over from other donors' samples. CDR3s include the opening cysteine and the closing phenylalanine or tryptophan. The order of the fields is clone size, J gene, V gene, D gene, CDR3 DNA, CDR3 protein. The D gene is left open where the match is weak. Rows give clone size only sometimes, using once, few, many, or a class for an expanded clone.

abundance: few
j_gene: TRBJ2-4
v_gene: TRBV5-1
d_gene: .
CDR3nt: TGCGCCAGCAGCTTGAACGCTCTGGTGGGAGCCAAAAACATTCAGTACTTC
CDR3aa: CASSLNALVGAKNIQYF

abundance: many
j_gene: TRBJ2-2
v_gene: TRBV19
d_gene: .
CDR3nt: TGTGCCAGCAGATTCGGCGGGGAGCTGTTTTTT
CDR3aa: CASRFGGELFF

abundance: .
j_gene: TRBJ2-7
v_gene: TRBV30
d_gene: TRBD2
CDR3nt: TGTGCCTGGAGTGCTCCCCGGACTAGCGGGAGGGCCTACGAGCAGTACTTC
CDR3aa: CAWSAPRTSGRAYEQYF

abundance: many
j_gene: TRBJ2-6
v_gene: TRBV29-1
d_gene: TRBD2
CDR3nt: TGCAGCGTTGAAGATTCGGATCTAGCGGGAGGGCCTCTGGGGGCCAACGTCCTGACTTTC
CDR3aa: CSVEDSDLAGGPLGANVLTF

abundance: many
j_gene: TRBJ1-6
v_gene: TRBV6-1
d_gene: .
CDR3nt: TGTGCCAGCAGTGAACTCGGGAGGCATTCACCCCTCCACTTT
CDR3aa: CASSELGRHSPLHF

abundance: .
j_gene: TRBJ2-2
v_gene: TRBV13
d_gene: TRBD2
CDR3nt: TGTGCCAGCAGCCCGAGCGGGGGTCTGCCCGGGGAGCTGTTTTTT
CDR3aa: CASSPSGGLPGELFF

abundance: many
j_gene: TRBJ2-2
v_gene: TRBV7-3
d_gene: TRBD2
CDR3nt: TGTGCCAGCAGCTTAACGTTAAGCCTAGCGGGAGGGCCGGACACCGGGGAGCTGTTTTTT
CDR3aa: CASSLTLSLAGGPDTGELFF

abundance: many
j_gene: TRBJ1-5
v_gene: TRBV2
d_gene: .
CDR3nt: TGTGCCAGCGATGGGCTCGGGAGGCAGCCCCAGCATTTT
CDR3aa: CASDGLGRQPQHF

abundance: many
j_gene: TRBJ2-7
v_gene: TRBV11-1
d_gene: TRBD1
CDR3nt: TGTGCCAGCAGCAGATTACCGGGACAGGCGTACGAGCAGTACTTC
CDR3aa: CASSRLPGQAYEQYF

abundance: many
j_gene: TRBJ2-7
v_gene: TRBV7-9
d_gene: TRBD2
CDR3nt: TGTGCCAGCACCGGGACTAGCGGACCCTACGAGCAGTACTTC
CDR3aa: CASTGTSGPYEQYF

abundance: many
j_gene: TRBJ2-1
v_gene: TRBV10-3
d_gene: .
CDR3nt: TGTGCCATCAGTGCCCAAGAAGCCTACAATGAGCAGTTCTTC
CDR3aa: CAISAQEAYNEQFF

abundance: many
j_gene: TRBJ2-2
v_gene: TRBV7-9
d_gene: .
CDR3nt: TGTGCCAGCTCCGGGAACAGGGCCCTTAACACCGGGGAGCTGTTTTTT
CDR3aa: CASSGNRALNTGELFF

abundance: .
j_gene: TRBJ2-1
v_gene: TRBV6-6
d_gene: TRBD2
CDR3nt: TGTGCCAGCAGAGCGGGAGGGCCTTGGGATGAGCAGTTCTTC
CDR3aa: CASRAGGPWDEQFF

abundance: many
j_gene: TRBJ1-5
v_gene: TRBV7-2
d_gene: TRBD1
CDR3nt: TGTGCCAGCAGCCTAACAGGGGGCTTCGGCAATCAGCCCCAGCATTTT
CDR3aa: CASSLTGGFGNQPQHF

abundance: .
j_gene: TRBJ1-1
v_gene: TRBV12-3/TRBV12-4
d_gene: .
CDR3nt: TGTGCCAGCAGTCCATGGATGAACACTGAAGCTTTCTTT
CDR3aa: CASSPWMNTEAFF

abundance: .
j_gene: TRBJ2-5
v_gene: TRBV20-1
d_gene: .
CDR3nt: TGCAGTGCTAGAGATACGGCGGGGCGCTTGGCCCAGTACTTC
CDR3aa: CSARDTAGRLAQYF

abundance: many
j_gene: TRBJ2-7
v_gene: TRBV29-1
d_gene: TRBD1
CDR3nt: TGCAGCGTTGAAGAGCCGGGACAGGGGGCGAGGGAGCAGTACTTC
CDR3aa: CSVEEPGQGAREQYF

abundance: .
j_gene: TRBJ2-1
v_gene: TRBV19
d_gene: TRBD2
CDR3nt: TGTGCCAGTAGTATAGTAGCGGGGGGGATTTACAATGAGCAGTTCTTC
CDR3aa: CASSIVAGGIYNEQFF

abundance: many
j_gene: TRBJ2-7
v_gene: TRBV7-2
d_gene: .
CDR3nt: TGTGCCAGCAGCTTCGGACTGTACGAGCAGTACTTC
CDR3aa: CASSFGLYEQYF

abundance: many
j_gene: TRBJ1-3
v_gene: TRBV12-3/TRBV12-4
d_gene: .
CDR3nt: TGTGCCAGCAGTTTTAACTCTGGAAACACCATATATTTT
CDR3aa: CASSFNSGNTIYF

abundance: many
j_gene: TRBJ1-1
v_gene: TRBV15
d_gene: TRBD1
CDR3nt: TGTGCCACCAGCAGAGGAGGGACAGGGAACACTGAAGCTTTCTTT
CDR3aa: CATSRGGTGNTEAFF

abundance: many
j_gene: TRBJ2-2
v_gene: TRBV7-2
d_gene: TRBD2
CDR3nt: TGTGCCAGCAGCTCCCGACAGGCGGGGGGCGGGGAGCTGTTTTTT
CDR3aa: CASSSRQAGGGELFF